This record concerns one T cell receptor (beta chain) sequence. The data were produced by immunoSEQ multiplex PCR, yet TCRdb's version contains in-frame clones alone and is incomplete. The table has under 60,000 clones, about 80% seen once. The data belong to a study of T cell responses to AZD1222 COVID-19 vaccine. Germline loops: CDR1 MNHEY, CDR2 SVGAGI. There are 14 residues in the CDR3. V lost 6 bases, J lost 7 bases, and 7 bases stayed unmatched. The input for sequencing was peripheral blood, taken on day 0 of AZD1222 vaccination. This clonotype originated in an adult in good health. The chain couples TRBV6-5 to TRBJ2-3; 10 positions agree with TRBD2. This CDR3 is CASRSLSGRYTQYF. The CDR3 DNA follows: TGTGCCAGCAGGAGCCTTAGCGGGAGGTATACGCAGTATTTT.